This is a list of T cell receptor beta chains from one sample in a study of T cells in Graves' hyperthyroidism and ophthalmopathy. MiXCR, applied by TCRdb to the multiplex PCR reads, yields one record per CDR3 protein. The sample includes around 540,000 distinct CDR3 sequences, 46% of them seen just once. The sample comprised peripheral blood or thyroid tissue (not recorded which). The receptor source for this set is a woman aged 18-29 years with Graves' hyperthyroidism. Both conserved end residues are part of each CDR3. A D gene is named only where the DNA matches it firmly. Expanded clones are given a class, and other clones once, few, many or no size at all.

NA	TRBV25-1	TRBJ1-2	NA	13	TGTGCCAGCAGTTCGTATTCTAACTATGGCTACACCTTC	CASSSYSNYGYTF
many	TRBV20-1	TRBJ2-5	TRBD2	15	TGCAGTGCGACGACTAGCGGCAAGCCCCAAGAGACCCAGTACTTC	CSATTSGKPQETQYF
NA	TRBV6-5	TRBJ2-5	NA	12	TGTGCCCTCTTGGACAGCCCAGAGACCCAGTACTTC	CALLDSPETQYF
NA	TRBV7-2	TRBJ2-7	TRBD2	11	TGTGCCAGCAGCCCGGGGGGAGGGCAGTACTTC	CASSPGGGQYF
NA	TRBV12-3/TRBV12-4	TRBJ1-1	NA	13	TGTGCCAGCACCTTGGGCTGGGAGACTGAAGCTTTCTTT	CASTLGWETEAFF
NA	TRBV10-3	TRBJ1-1	TRBD1	15	TGTGCCATCAGGCCAACAGGGGACGGGCCCACTGAAGCTTTCTTT	CAIRPTGDGPTEAFF
few	TRBV6-5	TRBJ2-7	TRBD1	13	TGTGCCAGCAGTTTGCGAGACAGGGACGAGCAGTACTTC	CASSLRDRDEQYF
NA	TRBV7-2	TRBJ1-3	TRBD1	15	TGTGCCAGCATCCCCGGGACAGGGTCTGGAAACACCATATATTTT	CASIPGTGSGNTIYF
NA	TRBV2	TRBJ2-2	TRBD2	15	TGTGCCAGCAGCGGACTAGCGGTAACCTCCGGGGAGCTGTTTTTT	CASSGLAVTSGELFF
many	TRBV19	TRBJ1-5	TRBD1	14	TGTGCCAGTAGTATGACAGGGGGGGGTCAGCCCCAGCATTTT	CASSMTGGGQPQHF
many	TRBV24-1	TRBJ1-5	NA	13	TGTGCCACCAGTGATTGGTCTAATCAGCCCCAGCATTTT	CATSDWSNQPQHF
NA	TRBV5-1	TRBJ1-6	NA	13	TGCGCCAGCAGCTTGGAGGTGGGGGGCCCCCTCCACTTT	CASSLEVGGPLHF
NA	TRBV29-1	TRBJ1-5	NA	15	TGCAGCGTTGCCACGAGGTTGGAGGGGGACCAGCCCCAGCATTTT	CSVATRLEGDQPQHF
many	TRBV29-1	TRBJ2-5	NA	12	TGCAGCGTCCCGGACTACCCGGGCACCCAGTACTTC	CSVPDYPGTQYF
many	TRBV10-3	TRBJ1-1	NA	13	TGTGCCATCACAGAACACGAGAACACTGAAGCTTTCTTT	CAITEHENTEAFF
NA	TRBV7-3	TRBJ1-6	NA	15	TGTGCCAGCAGCTTATCGGGTGGGGCGAGGTCACCCCTCCACTTT	CASSLSGGARSPLHF
few	TRBV2	TRBJ2-7	NA	13	TGTGCCAGCAGTGACGGGCTAAGCTACGAGCAGTACTTC	CASSDGLSYEQYF
many	TRBV24-1	TRBJ1-1	NA	12	TGTGCCACCAGTCCGGGGAACACTGAAGCTTTCTTT	CATSPGNTEAFF
many	TRBV29-1	TRBJ1-1	NA	13	TGCAGCGTTGCCAAGAATGGGAACACTGAAGCTTTCTTT	CSVAKNGNTEAFF
NA	TRBV7-9	TRBJ2-7	NA	14	TGTGCCAGCAGCTCCCGGGTTGGGGTCGTGGAGCAGTACTTC	CASSSRVGVVEQYF
few	TRBV20-1	TRBJ1-1	NA	14	TGCAGTGCTAGAAAGGGGGGAGTCGGCACTGAAGCTTTCTTT	CSARKGGVGTEAFF
many	TRBV20-1	TRBJ2-5	TRBD1	13	TGCAGTGCTATGAGGACAGGGGAGGAGACCCAGTACTTC	CSAMRTGEETQYF